This entry is about one TCR beta chain. The antigen is undetermined. Each CDR3 protein gets one entry after TCRdb re-called the reads with MiXCR. The data show about 180,000 distinct CDR3 sequences, 15% to 20% seen once. The source of the sample is a study of T cell repertoires in cytomegalovirus infection. Study overall: Evidence of both CMV infection and a matching HLA type came from public TCR beta signatures. General observations from the study: The response measured ex vivo was dominated by TCR beta clonotypes (HLA-C-restricted and CMV-specific).

The TCR originated in a human donor in good health (CMV status not recorded). Some clones in this sample may be carry-over from other donors' samples. The sample consisted of CD8+ T cells from PBMCs.

The CDR3 sequence is CASSSAQKFYNEQFF. CDR3 nucleotide sequence: TGTGCCAGCAGTTCGGCACAGAAGTTCTACAATGAGCAGTTCTTC. The chain couples TRBV6-2 or TRBV6-3 to TRBJ2-1; D remains ambiguous. The CDR3 runs to 15 residues. Germline V gene sequence: CDR1 MNHEY, CDR2 SVGEGT. The V end was cut by 4 bases, the J end by 3 bases, with 13 bases between.